These 2 T cell receptor beta chains were sequenced from one sample in a study of cytomegalovirus exposure and HLA in healthy donors. Assay used: immunoSEQ multiplex PCR; TCRdb lists only in-frame clones, some missing. This sample yields tens of thousands of clones, of which approximately 90% are seen a single time; 3% to 4% belongs to the top ten. Sequencing input: PBMCs. The receptors originated from a woman aged 18 to 35 in good health and CMV-seropositive.

V is TRBV6-5 and J is TRBJ2-1; 12 bases are shared with TRBD1. V gave up 5 bases and J gave up 7 bases; unmatched junction bases: 6. Per the germline V gene, CDR1 is MNHEY and CDR2 is SVGAGI. The CDR3 has 15 residues. The CDR3 region has the DNA TGTGCCAGCAGTAGGGGACAGGGGGCTGCAAATGAGCAGTTCTTC. Residues: CASSRGQGAANEQFF.

The chain combines TRBV5-6 with TRBJ2-7; no clear D gene. CDR3 length: 13 amino acids. Germline V gives CDR1 SGHDT, CDR2 YYEEEE. Trimming removed 4 bases at V and 1 base at J, with 9 bases between. CDR3 loop: CASSPGSSYEQYF. DNA for the CDR3: TGTGCCAGCAGCCCCGGGTCATCCTACGAGCAGTACTTC.